This T cell receptor beta chain was documented in a study of T cell repertoires in cytomegalovirus infection. Trimming cost V 0 bases and J 5 bases; bases outside gene matches: 12. The CDR3 length is 18 residues. Germline loops: CDR1 SGHVS, CDR2 FQNEAQ. Points on this clonotype: Its antigen is not identified.

Study-wide findings and caveats: In two of eight donors, the top clonotype was HLA-C-restricted CMV-specific.

TCRdb reprocessed the reads with MiXCR, giving one entry per CDR3 protein. The sample contains about 740,000 distinct CDR3 sequences, less than 40% of which appear only once. This receptor was identified in a human donor in good health (CMV status not recorded). Some clones in this sample may be carry-over from other donors' samples. Input material: PBMCs. This chain uses TRBV7-8 with TRBJ2-3; 9 bases are a match to TRBD2. Here the CDR3 DNA reads TGTGCCAGCAGCTTAGCCCCTTTCGCGGGGGGGCCGGGAGATACGCAGTATTTT. Translated, it gives CASSLAPFAGGPGDTQYF.